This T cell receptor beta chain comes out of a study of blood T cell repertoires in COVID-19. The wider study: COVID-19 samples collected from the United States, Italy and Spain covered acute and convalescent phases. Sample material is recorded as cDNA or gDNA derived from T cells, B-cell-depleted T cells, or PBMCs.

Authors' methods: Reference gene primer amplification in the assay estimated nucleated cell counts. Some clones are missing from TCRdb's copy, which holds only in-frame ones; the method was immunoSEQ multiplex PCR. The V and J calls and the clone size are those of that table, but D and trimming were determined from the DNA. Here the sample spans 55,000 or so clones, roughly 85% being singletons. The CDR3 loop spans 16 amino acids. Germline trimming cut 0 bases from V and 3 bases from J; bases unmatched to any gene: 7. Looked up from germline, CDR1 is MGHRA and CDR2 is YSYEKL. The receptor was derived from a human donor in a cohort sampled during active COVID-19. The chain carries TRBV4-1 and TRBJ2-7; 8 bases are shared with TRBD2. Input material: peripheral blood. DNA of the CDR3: TGCGCCAGCAGCCAAGATGCCAGCGGGAGTAACTACGAGCAGTACTTC. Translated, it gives CASSQDASGSNYEQYF.